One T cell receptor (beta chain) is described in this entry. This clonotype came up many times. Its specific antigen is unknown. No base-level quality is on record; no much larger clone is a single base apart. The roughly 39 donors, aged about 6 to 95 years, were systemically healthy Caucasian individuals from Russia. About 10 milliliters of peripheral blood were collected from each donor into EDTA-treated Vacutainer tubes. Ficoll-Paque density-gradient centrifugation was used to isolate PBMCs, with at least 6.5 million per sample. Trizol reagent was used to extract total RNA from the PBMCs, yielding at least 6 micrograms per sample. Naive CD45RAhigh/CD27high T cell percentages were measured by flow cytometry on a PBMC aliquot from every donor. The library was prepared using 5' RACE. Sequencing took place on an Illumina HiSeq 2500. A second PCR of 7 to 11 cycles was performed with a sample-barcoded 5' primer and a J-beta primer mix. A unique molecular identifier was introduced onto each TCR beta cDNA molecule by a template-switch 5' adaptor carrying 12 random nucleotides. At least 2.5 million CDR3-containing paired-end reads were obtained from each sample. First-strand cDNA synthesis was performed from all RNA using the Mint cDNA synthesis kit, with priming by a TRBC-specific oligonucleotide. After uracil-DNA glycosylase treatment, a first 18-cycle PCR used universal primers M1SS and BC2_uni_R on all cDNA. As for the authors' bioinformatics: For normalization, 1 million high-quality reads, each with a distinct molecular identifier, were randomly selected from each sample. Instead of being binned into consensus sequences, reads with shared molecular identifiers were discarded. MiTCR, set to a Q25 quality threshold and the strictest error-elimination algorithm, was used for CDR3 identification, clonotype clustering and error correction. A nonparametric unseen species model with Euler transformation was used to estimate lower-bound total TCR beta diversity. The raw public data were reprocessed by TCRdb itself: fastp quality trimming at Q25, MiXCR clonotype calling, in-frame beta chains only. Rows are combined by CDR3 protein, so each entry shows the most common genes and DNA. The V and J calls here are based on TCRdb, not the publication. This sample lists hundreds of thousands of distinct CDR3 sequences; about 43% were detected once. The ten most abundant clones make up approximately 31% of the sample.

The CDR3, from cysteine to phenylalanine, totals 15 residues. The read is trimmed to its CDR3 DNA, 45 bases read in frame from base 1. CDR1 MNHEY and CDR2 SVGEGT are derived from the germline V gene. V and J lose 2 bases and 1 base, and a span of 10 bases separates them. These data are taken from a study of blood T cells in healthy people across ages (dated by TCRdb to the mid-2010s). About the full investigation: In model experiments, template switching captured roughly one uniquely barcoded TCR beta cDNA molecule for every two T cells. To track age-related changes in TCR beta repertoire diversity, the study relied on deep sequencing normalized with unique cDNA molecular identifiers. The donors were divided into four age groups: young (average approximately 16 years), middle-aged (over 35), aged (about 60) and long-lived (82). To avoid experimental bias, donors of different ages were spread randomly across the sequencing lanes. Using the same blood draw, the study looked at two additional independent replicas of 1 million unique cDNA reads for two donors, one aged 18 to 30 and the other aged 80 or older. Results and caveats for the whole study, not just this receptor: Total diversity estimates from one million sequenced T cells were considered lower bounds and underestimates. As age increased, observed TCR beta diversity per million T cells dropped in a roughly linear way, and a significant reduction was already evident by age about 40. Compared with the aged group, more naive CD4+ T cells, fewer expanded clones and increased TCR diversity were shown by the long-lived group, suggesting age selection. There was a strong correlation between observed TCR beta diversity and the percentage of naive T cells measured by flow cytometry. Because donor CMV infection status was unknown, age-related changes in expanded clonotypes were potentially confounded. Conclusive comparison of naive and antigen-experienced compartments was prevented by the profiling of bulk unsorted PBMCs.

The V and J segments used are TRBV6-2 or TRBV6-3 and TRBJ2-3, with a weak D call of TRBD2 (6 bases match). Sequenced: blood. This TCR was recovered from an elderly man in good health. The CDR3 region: CASSYPAGRTDTQYF. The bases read TGTGCCAGCAGTTACCCCGCGGGACGCACAGATACGCAGTATTTT.